A selection of T cell receptor beta chains follows, all from one sample in a study of cytomegalovirus exposure and HLA in healthy donors. The protocol was immunoSEQ multiplex PCR, while the TCRdb copy is restricted to in-frame clones and leaves out a portion. The data contain about 170,000 clones, approximately 80% of them singletons. What was sequenced was PBMCs. These receptor sequences come from a woman aged 45-65 years in good health and CMV-seropositive. Both conserved end residues are trimmed from each CDR3. The size field is filled for only some rows; it gives once, few, many or a size class.

j_call: TRBJ1-4
v_call: TRBV9
clone_size: once
cdr3_aa: ASSVEGQGFEKLF

j_call: TRBJ2-3
v_call: TRBV7-2
clone_size: NA
cdr3_aa: ASSLISTGARDTQY

j_call: TRBJ1-2
v_call: TRBV6-1
clone_size: NA
cdr3_aa: ASSGQSANYGYT

j_call: TRBJ1-2
v_call: TRBV27
clone_size: NA
cdr3_aa: ASSSGQGYGYT

j_call: TRBJ2-3
v_call: TRBV7-3
clone_size: NA
cdr3_aa: ASSLTTAGGRDTQY

j_call: TRBJ1-3
v_call: TRBV7-3
clone_size: once
cdr3_aa: ASSFGQPGTGNTIY

j_call: TRBJ2-6
v_call: TRBV30
clone_size: NA
cdr3_aa: APPAVKRRGPGANVLT

j_call: TRBJ2-2
v_call: TRBV11-2
clone_size: NA
cdr3_aa: ASSLTGAGGNTGELF

j_call: TRBJ2-7
v_call: TRBV7-2
clone_size: once
cdr3_aa: ASSRTWGAGVSEQY

j_call: TRBJ1-2
v_call: TRBV14
clone_size: few
cdr3_aa: ASSQMRGNYGYT

j_call: TRBJ2-3
v_call: TRBV2
clone_size: once
cdr3_aa: ASSELTQFRDTQY

j_call: TRBJ2-3
v_call: TRBV10-3
clone_size: NA
cdr3_aa: AIGRERGITDTQY

j_call: TRBJ2-3
v_call: TRBV9
clone_size: few
cdr3_aa: ASSVSPGQGFPDTQY

j_call: TRBJ1-2
v_call: TRBV15
clone_size: NA
cdr3_aa: ATSRGRTVMGGYT

j_call: TRBJ2-1
v_call: TRBV27
clone_size: NA
cdr3_aa: ASSPVGAWNEQF

j_call: TRBJ2-3
v_call: TRBV7-2
clone_size: NA
cdr3_aa: ASSSRLAGTDTQY

j_call: TRBJ2-2
v_call: TRBV6-4
clone_size: NA
cdr3_aa: ASSDQATGELF

j_call: TRBJ2-7
v_call: TRBV7-3
clone_size: NA
cdr3_aa: ASSLPGQDHEQY

j_call: TRBJ2-3
v_call: TRBV5-1
clone_size: NA
cdr3_aa: ASSLELTQY

j_call: TRBJ2-7
v_call: TRBV5-4
clone_size: NA
cdr3_aa: ASSLAGGDEQY

j_call: TRBJ2-7
v_call: TRBV15
clone_size: NA
cdr3_aa: ATARGGSYEQY